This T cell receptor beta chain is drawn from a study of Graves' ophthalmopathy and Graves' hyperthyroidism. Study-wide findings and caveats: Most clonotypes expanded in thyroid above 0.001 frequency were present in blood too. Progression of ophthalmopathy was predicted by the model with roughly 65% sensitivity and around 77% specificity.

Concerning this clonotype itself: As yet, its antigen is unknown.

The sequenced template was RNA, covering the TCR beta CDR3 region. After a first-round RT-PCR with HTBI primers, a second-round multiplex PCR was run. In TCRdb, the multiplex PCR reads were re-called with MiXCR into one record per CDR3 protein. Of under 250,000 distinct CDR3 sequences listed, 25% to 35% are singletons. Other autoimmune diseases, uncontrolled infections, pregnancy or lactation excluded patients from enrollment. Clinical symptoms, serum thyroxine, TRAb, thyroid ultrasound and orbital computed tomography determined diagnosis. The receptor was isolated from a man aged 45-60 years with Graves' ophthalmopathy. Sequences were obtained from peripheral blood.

The CDR3 spells CSARDLRETEAFF. The CDR3 bases are TGCAGTGCTAGAGATCTCAGGGAAACTGAAGCTTTCTTT. The chain carries TRBV20-1 and TRBJ1-1, with D maybe TRBD1 (5 bases). V was trimmed by 0 bases and J by 5 bases, leaving 10 bases between them. This CDR3 region has 13 residues. Per the germline V gene, CDR1 is DFQATT and CDR2 is SNEGSKA (reference sequence).